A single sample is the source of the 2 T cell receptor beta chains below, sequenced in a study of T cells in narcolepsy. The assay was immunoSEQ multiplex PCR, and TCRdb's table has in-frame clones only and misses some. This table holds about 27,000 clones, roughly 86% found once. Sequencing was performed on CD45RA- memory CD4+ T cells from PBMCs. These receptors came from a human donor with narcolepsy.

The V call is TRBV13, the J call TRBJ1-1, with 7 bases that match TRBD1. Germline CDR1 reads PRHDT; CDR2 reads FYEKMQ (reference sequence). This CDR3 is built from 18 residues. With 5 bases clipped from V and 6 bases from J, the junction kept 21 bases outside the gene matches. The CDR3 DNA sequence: TGTGCCAGCAGCCCCCCTAACAGGGGAGGGATTGGTGGGGCTGAAGCTTTCTTT. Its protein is CASSPPNRGGIGGAEAFF.

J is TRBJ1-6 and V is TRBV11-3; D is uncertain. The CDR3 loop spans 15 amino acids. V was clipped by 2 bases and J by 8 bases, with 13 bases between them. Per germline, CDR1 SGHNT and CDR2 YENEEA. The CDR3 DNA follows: TGTGCCAGCAGCTTAATAAAGGCACTGGATTCACCCCTCCACTTT. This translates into CASSLIKALDSPLHF.